This T cell receptor (beta chain) was captured in a study of beta chain features in type 1 diabetes. Study summary: Examined across all samples were around 110 million sorted cells. Notes on the study in general: In every one of the four CD4+ subsets, TCRB CDR3s were moderately but significantly shorter in Type 1 diabetes patients. Over-representation of high TCR-expressing cells was a possible consequence of cDNA sequencing.

The germline CDR1 and CDR2 sequences are KGHSH and LQKENI. This CDR3 comprises 13 residues. V lost 2 bases to trimming and J lost 4 bases, with 9 bases between them. On this clone: What it binds is not known.

All of the isolated RNA was reverse transcribed, so expressed TCRB transcripts were sequenced. This table comes from immunoSEQ multiplex PCR, and its TCRdb copy is limited to in-frame clones, with some not included. This table holds around 500,000 clones, over 9.5% found once. This clonotype was sampled from a woman under 30 in good health. The sample comprised naive CD4+ T cells from blood. The chain has TRBV18 and TRBJ2-7, with D possibly TRBD1 on 6 matching bases. CDR3 residues: CASSPAGAYEQYV. The CDR3 nucleotides are TGTGCCAGCTCACCAGCAGGGGCTTACGAGCAGTACGTC.